These 12 T cell receptor beta chains were all obtained from the same sample, sequenced in a study of shared clonotypes between healthy human individuals. Selected positively for CCR7 and CD45RO-negative, naive CD8 cells excluded terminally differentiated effector memory CD45RA+ cells. Measured with immunoSEQ multiplex PCR; TCRdb has only the in-frame clones, and not every one. The sample has hundreds of thousands of clones, 90% to 95% seen once; the top ten hold approximately 24%. Specimen: naive CD8+ T cells sorted from blood. The source is a man in his thirties or forties in good health.

CDR3 sequence: CASSWRQRTYEQYF. The CDR3 coding sequence is TGTGCCAGCAGTTGGCGTCAAAGAACCTACGAGCAGTACTTC. The rearrangement uses TRBV28 and TRBJ2-7, with D uncertain. Trimming removed 4 bases from V and 2 bases from J, with 12 bases in between. The CDR3 extends over 14 amino acids. Germline V gives CDR1 MDHEN, CDR2 SYDVKM.

V gene TRBV11-3 combines with J gene TRBJ2-2; a possible D gene is TRBD1 (6 bases). Per the germline V gene, CDR1 is SGHNT and CDR2 is YENEEA. CDR3 size: 16 residues. Trimming pared 4 bases from V and 5 bases from J, leaving 17 bases between. CDR3 in amino acids: CASSSRDKLGTGELFF. The CDR3 DNA sequence: TGTGCCAGCAGCTCCCGGGACAAACTCGGGACCGGGGAGCTGTTTTTT.

This chain links TRBV4-1 with TRBJ1-5, with a possible D match to TRBD1 (5 bases). The V gene's germline CDR1 is MGHRA and CDR2 YSYEKL. Trimming removed 1 base at V and 2 bases at J, with 9 bases between. CDR3 length equals 15 residues. CDR3 DNA: TGCGCCAGCAGCCAAGTGGGAGGGGGCAATCAGCCCCAGCATTTT. It is translated as CASSQVGGGNQPQHF.

V and J are TRBV27 and TRBJ2-3, with 7 bases fitting TRBD2. CDR3 size: 17 residues. Germline V gene data show CDR1 as MNHEY and CDR2 as SMNVEV (reference sequence). The J segment lost 2 bases and the V segment lost 8 bases, leaving 16 bases of the junction unmatched. The CDR3 DNA reads TGTGCCAGCCGGAGACGGGTAGCGGGCATCTTCACAGATACGCAGTATTTT. It encodes CASRRRVAGIFTDTQYF.

The V and J genes are TRBV7-9 and TRBJ2-1, with 7 bases that match TRBD2. V gave up 5 bases and J gave up 5 bases; unmatched junction bases: 15. Germline CDR1 and CDR2: SEHNR and FQNEAQ (reference sequence). This CDR3 is built from 17 residues. This CDR3 is CASSGPRASGGDNEQFF. The CDR3 DNA sequence: TGTGCCAGCAGCGGGCCTAGGGCTAGCGGCGGGGACAATGAGCAGTTCTTC. Drawing the rest from reference TRBV7-9 and TRBJ2-1, the complete variable domain is DTGVSQNPRHKITKRGQNVTFRCDPISEHNRLYWYRQTLGQGPEFLTYFQNEAQLEKSRLLSDRFSAERPKGSFSTLEIQRTEQGDSAMYLCASSGPRASGGDNEQFFGPGTRLTVL.

This chain uses TRBV7-9 with TRBJ2-5, with TRBD1 matching 10 bases. CDR1 and CDR2 (germline): SEHNR, FQNEAQ (reference sequence). Trimming at V came to 5 bases and at J to 5 bases, leaving 8 bases not matched to a gene. CDR3 size: 15 residues. The CDR3 reads CASSDWDRGSETQYF. In nucleotides, the CDR3 is TGTGCCAGCAGCGACTGGGACAGGGGATCGGAGACCCAGTACTTC.

The CDR3 bases are TGTGCCAGCAGCTTATTGTTGAGGGGGTTGGAGACCCAGTACTTC. As protein: CASSLLLRGLETQYF. V gene TRBV7-9 combines with J gene TRBJ2-5, with D perhaps matching TRBD1 (6 bases). Germline V gives CDR1 SEHNR, CDR2 FQNEAQ (reference sequence). This CDR3 is built from 15 residues. V lost 2 bases to trimming and J lost 5 bases, with 15 bases between them. The whole variable domain, remainder taken from reference TRBV7-9 and TRBJ2-5, is DTGVSQNPRHKITKRGQNVTFRCDPISEHNRLYWYRQTLGQGPEFLTYFQNEAQLEKSRLLSDRFSAERPKGSFSTLEIQRTEQGDSAMYLCASSLLLRGLETQYFGPGTRLLVL.

CDR3 DNA sequence: TGTGCCAGCAGTTACCCCCTCGAGGGAGGATTGGGAGGCTACACCTTC. Translated, it gives CASSYPLEGGLGGYTF. V is TRBV6-5 and J is TRBJ1-2; no definite D call. The CDR3 loop spans 16 amino acids. Germline V gives CDR1 MNHEY, CDR2 SVGAGI. Trimming pared 2 bases from V and 8 bases from J, leaving 21 bases between.

The V and J genes are TRBV4-3 and TRBJ2-4; D unclear. The CDR3 loop spans 17 amino acids. Looked up from germline, CDR1 is LGHNA and CDR2 is YSLEER. V lost 0 bases and J 2 bases, leaving 14 bases between the germline ends. The CDR3 is CASSQDWAMRPKNIQYF. The CDR3 DNA follows: TGCGCCAGCAGCCAAGATTGGGCCATGAGGCCCAAAAACATTCAGTACTTC.

The rearrangement uses TRBV5-1 and TRBJ2-1, with 10 bases lining up with TRBD1. Germline V gene sequence: CDR1 SGHRS, CDR2 YFSETQ. The V and J ends lost 1 base and 2 bases, in that order; junction bases with no gene match: 3. The CDR3 is 16 amino acids. CDR3 DNA sequence: TGCGCCAGCAGCTTGACGGGACAGGGGACCTACAATGAGCAGTTCTTC. It specifies CASSLTGQGTYNEQFF.

The rearrangement joins TRBV30 to TRBJ1-3; tentatively, D is TRBD1 (5 bases). There are 15 residues in the CDR3. V was pared by 6 bases and J by 3 bases, with 18 bases between. The germline V gene has CDR1 GTSNPN and CDR2 SVGIG (reference sequence). The chain's CDR3 is CACLRMGVFGNTIYF. The CDR3 nucleotides are TGTGCCTGTCTCCGAATGGGGGTGTTTGGAAACACCATATATTTT. The full variable domain, its missing parts supplied by reference TRBV30 and TRBJ1-3, is SQTIHQWPATLVQPVGSPLSLECTVEGTSNPNLYWYRQAAGRGLQLLFYSVGIGQISSEVPQNLSASRPQDRQFILSSKKLLLSDSGFYLCACLRMGVFGNTIYFGEGSWLTVV.

This chain joins TRBV28 and TRBJ2-7; tentative D call: TRBD2 (5 bases). CDR1 is MDHEN and CDR2 is SYDVKM in the germline V gene. This CDR3 contains 15 residues. V was trimmed by 0 bases and J by 0 bases, leaving 9 bases between them. CDR3 region: CASSLWSGSSYEQYF. The CDR3 nucleotides read TGTGCCAGCAGTTTATGGTCGGGGAGCTCCTACGAGCAGTACTTC.